The 2 T cell receptor beta chains below come from one sample, sequenced in a study of metastatic and nonmetastatic thyroid tumors. Every patient underwent thyroid surgery untreated. TCRdb reassembled clones from the PCR reads with MiXCR. This table holds over 25,000 clones, under 20% found once. The sample taken for sequencing was blood. Every receptor here comes from a female donor with papillary thyroid cancer or a benign thyroid nodule (not recorded which). Some clones in this sample may be carry-over from other donors' samples.

V usage is TRBV6-9 and J usage is TRBJ2-5; TRBD1 agrees at 7 bases. The V segment lost 6 bases and the J segment 0 bases; nucleotides outside the gene matches: 4. CDR3 length: 14 residues. CDR1 and CDR2 (germline): MNHGY, SVAAGI. The CDR3 nucleotides are TGTGCCAGCAGCTTGACAGGGTACCAAGAGACCCAGTACTTC. Translating it yields CASSLTGYQETQYF.

The chain couples TRBV28 to TRBJ1-2; D ambiguous. Deletions cut 8 bases from V and 1 base from J, with 14 bases between. The CDR3 totals 14 residues. Per germline, CDR1 MDHEN and CDR2 SYDVKM. CDR3 region: CASFQRANNYGYTF. CDR3 coding DNA: TGTGCCAGCTTCCAAAGGGCCAATAACTATGGCTACACCTTC.